These T cell receptor beta chains were read from a single sample in a study of blood T cells in healthy people across ages. A single record per CDR3 protein comes from TCRdb applying MiXCR to the 5' RACE reads. Of 1.5 million to 2 million distinct CDR3 sequences listed, about 35% are singletons. Sequencing input: blood. The receptors were sampled from a woman in her 30s in good health. Both conserved end residues are part of each CDR3. A D gene is named only where the DNA matches it firmly. Not every row has a clone size; where given, it reads once, few, many or a size class.

j_call: TRBJ2-7
clone_size: once
d_call: .
v_call: TRBV25-1
cdr3_nt: TGTGCCAGCAGTGCAATACAGAGCAGAAGCTCCTACGAGCAGTACTTC
cdr3_aa: CASSAIQSRSSYEQYF

j_call: TRBJ1-2
clone_size: few
d_call: TRBD1
v_call: TRBV2
cdr3_nt: TGTGCCAGCAGCTACTTGGGACAGACTAACTATGGCTACACCTTC
cdr3_aa: CASSYLGQTNYGYTF

j_call: TRBJ2-3
clone_size: few
d_call: .
v_call: TRBV7-9
cdr3_nt: TGTGCCAGCAGCGCGCAGGAAGATACGCAGTATTTT
cdr3_aa: CASSAQEDTQYF

j_call: TRBJ2-1
clone_size: .
d_call: TRBD2
v_call: TRBV4-1
cdr3_nt: TGCGCCAGCAGCCCCACGGGGGTGAGCGGGGGCGGCTGTTCCTACAATGAGCAGTTCTTC
cdr3_aa: CASSPTGVSGGGCSYNEQFF

j_call: TRBJ2-7
clone_size: .
d_call: TRBD1
v_call: TRBV4-1
cdr3_nt: TGCGCCAGCAGCCAATTCTTTCGGGACAGGGGTATTGACGAGCAGTACTTC
cdr3_aa: CASSQFFRDRGIDEQYF

j_call: TRBJ2-1
clone_size: many
d_call: .
v_call: TRBV6-5
cdr3_nt: TGTGCCAGCACCCGGTATTGGTATGAGCAGTTCTTC
cdr3_aa: CASTRYWYEQFF

j_call: TRBJ2-3
clone_size: many
d_call: .
v_call: TRBV12-3/TRBV12-4
cdr3_nt: TGTGCCAGCAGCCCCGGCGCTAGCGCCACAGATACGCAGTATTTT
cdr3_aa: CASSPGASATDTQYF

j_call: TRBJ2-1
clone_size: .
d_call: .
v_call: TRBV6-2/TRBV6-3
cdr3_nt: TGTGCCAGCAGTTACGGCGGGACAGTGGTTGAGCAGTTCTTC
cdr3_aa: CASSYGGTVVEQFF

j_call: TRBJ2-7
clone_size: few
d_call: .
v_call: TRBV9
cdr3_nt: TGTGCCAGCAGCGCCCCCCCGGGGGCCTCCTCCTACGAGCAGTACTTC
cdr3_aa: CASSAPPGASSYEQYF

j_call: TRBJ1-2
clone_size: .
d_call: TRBD1
v_call: TRBV12-3/TRBV12-4
cdr3_nt: TGTGCCAGCAGTGAAGGACAGGGGCCAGACTATGGCTACACCTTC
cdr3_aa: CASSEGQGPDYGYTF

j_call: TRBJ2-7
clone_size: .
d_call: TRBD1
v_call: TRBV29-1
cdr3_nt: TGCAGCGTTGAGTTAGGACAGGGAATCTCCTACGAGCAGTACTTC
cdr3_aa: CSVELGQGISYEQYF

j_call: TRBJ2-1
clone_size: .
d_call: .
v_call: TRBV18
cdr3_nt: TGTGCCAGCTCACCCCGTCGGGTTGGGCCAGTAAGGGACTGGAATGAGCGGTTCTTC
cdr3_aa: CASSPRRVGPVRDWNERFF

j_call: TRBJ2-2
clone_size: once
d_call: .
v_call: TRBV5-1
cdr3_nt: TGCGCCAGCAGCCCGGCTAGCGAGGCCGGGGAGCTGTTTTTT
cdr3_aa: CASSPASEAGELFF

j_call: TRBJ2-3
clone_size: .
d_call: .
v_call: TRBV3-1
cdr3_nt: TGTGCCAGCAGCGTTCCTCAGGACCCGACTAACCGATTCTTCACAGATACGCAGTATTTT
cdr3_aa: CASSVPQDPTNRFFTDTQYF

j_call: TRBJ2-1
clone_size: many
d_call: .
v_call: TRBV7-2
cdr3_nt: TGTGCCAGCAGCTCCCGATTGCGGGGCTCCTACAATGAGCAGTTCTTC
cdr3_aa: CASSSRLRGSYNEQFF

j_call: TRBJ2-3
clone_size: .
d_call: TRBD2
v_call: TRBV7-6
cdr3_nt: TGTGCCAGCAGCTCCCTTTCTAGCGGGAACACAGATACGCAGTATTTT
cdr3_aa: CASSSLSSGNTDTQYF

j_call: TRBJ1-1
clone_size: few
d_call: .
v_call: TRBV10-3
cdr3_nt: TGTGCCATCAGTGAATTCCAGGAGAACACTGAAGCTTTCTTT
cdr3_aa: CAISEFQENTEAFF

j_call: TRBJ1-2
clone_size: .
d_call: .
v_call: TRBV7-2
cdr3_nt: TGTGCCAGCAGCTTAGTAGGGGCCCTCTATGGCTACACCTTC
cdr3_aa: CASSLVGALYGYTF

j_call: TRBJ2-7
clone_size: .
d_call: .
v_call: TRBV18
cdr3_nt: TGTGCCAGCTCACCGATTTCGCGCGTCCGTACACCCATTGAGCAGTACTTC
cdr3_aa: CASSPISRVRTPIEQYF

j_call: TRBJ2-5
clone_size: .
d_call: .
v_call: TRBV6-6
cdr3_nt: TGTGCCAGCAGTTACCCGGAGGAGGGACGGGAGACCCAGTACTTC
cdr3_aa: CASSYPEEGRETQYF

j_call: TRBJ2-7
clone_size: .
d_call: .
v_call: TRBV27
cdr3_nt: TGTGCCAGCAGTATCCAGGGCCCTACCCACGAGCAGTACTTC
cdr3_aa: CASSIQGPTHEQYF

j_call: TRBJ1-2
clone_size: .
d_call: TRBD1
v_call: TRBV5-6
cdr3_nt: TGTGCCAGCAGCGACAGGGTCAGCTATGGCTACACCTTC
cdr3_aa: CASSDRVSYGYTF

j_call: TRBJ2-3
clone_size: many
d_call: TRBD2
v_call: TRBV4-2
cdr3_nt: TGTGCCAGCAGCCAAGCGACTAGCGGGCGTGGCGATACGCAGTATTTT
cdr3_aa: CASSQATSGRGDTQYF

j_call: TRBJ2-6
clone_size: .
d_call: .
v_call: TRBV4-1
cdr3_nt: TGCGCCAGCAGCGTTCCCCGTAGCTCTGGGGCCAACGTCCTGACTTTC
cdr3_aa: CASSVPRSSGANVLTF

j_call: TRBJ2-5
clone_size: .
d_call: .
v_call: TRBV5-5
cdr3_nt: TGTGCCAGCAGCCACGCCGGGGAGCGGGTGACCCAGTACTTC
cdr3_aa: CASSHAGERVTQYF

j_call: TRBJ1-1
clone_size: .
d_call: .
v_call: TRBV3-1
cdr3_nt: TGTGCCAGCAGCCCACCAAGATTACGGGATATGAACACTGAAGCTTTCTTT
cdr3_aa: CASSPPRLRDMNTEAFF

j_call: TRBJ2-1
clone_size: few
d_call: .
v_call: TRBV9
cdr3_nt: TGTGCCAGCAGCCCTTTTGGACAGTTTGGCTTTTTCAATGAGCAGTTCTTC
cdr3_aa: CASSPFGQFGFFNEQFF

j_call: TRBJ2-3
clone_size: .
d_call: TRBD2
v_call: TRBV12-3/TRBV12-4
cdr3_nt: TGTGCCAGCAGCCGAGGGACTAGCGGGAACACAGATACGCAGTATTTT
cdr3_aa: CASSRGTSGNTDTQYF

j_call: TRBJ1-2
clone_size: few
d_call: .
v_call: TRBV6-5
cdr3_nt: TGTGCCAGCAGTTTCGAGGGGGGTAACTATGGCTACACCTTC
cdr3_aa: CASSFEGGNYGYTF

j_call: TRBJ2-7
clone_size: few
d_call: TRBD2
v_call: TRBV30
cdr3_nt: TGTGCCTGGTCTCGAACTAGCGGGCTTAGCTCCTACGAGCAGTACTTC
cdr3_aa: CAWSRTSGLSSYEQYF

j_call: TRBJ2-3
clone_size: .
d_call: .
v_call: TRBV7-7
cdr3_nt: TGTGCCAGCAGCCAGGACGGGGTCAGCACAGATACGCAGTATTTT
cdr3_aa: CASSQDGVSTDTQYF

j_call: TRBJ2-7
clone_size: .
d_call: TRBD2
v_call: TRBV4-2
cdr3_nt: TGTGCCAGCAGCCAAGAGAAGCGGGAGGGTGCGAAATACGAGCAGTACTTC
cdr3_aa: CASSQEKREGAKYEQYF

j_call: TRBJ2-7
clone_size: many
d_call: TRBD2
v_call: TRBV7-2
cdr3_nt: TGTGCCAGCAGCATTAGCGGGACCTTACAACCCTACGAGCAGTACTTC
cdr3_aa: CASSISGTLQPYEQYF

j_call: TRBJ2-3
clone_size: .
d_call: .
v_call: TRBV15
cdr3_nt: TGTGCCACCAGCTCCTCAGATACGCAGTATTTT
cdr3_aa: CATSSSDTQYF

j_call: TRBJ2-7
clone_size: .
d_call: TRBD1
v_call: TRBV20-1
cdr3_nt: TGCAGTGCCCCGGACGGACAGGCAACCTACGAGCAGTACTTC
cdr3_aa: CSAPDGQATYEQYF

j_call: TRBJ1-1
clone_size: few
d_call: .
v_call: TRBV29-1
cdr3_nt: TGCAGCGTTGAGAAGGGGGGTGGAACTGAAGCTTTCTTT
cdr3_aa: CSVEKGGGTEAFF

j_call: TRBJ1-1
clone_size: .
d_call: .
v_call: TRBV7-9
cdr3_nt: TGTGCCAGCAGCCCCAGCGCCGGGGAAGCTTTCTTT
cdr3_aa: CASSPSAGEAFF

j_call: TRBJ2-7
clone_size: few
d_call: TRBD2
v_call: TRBV10-3
cdr3_nt: TGTGCCATCAGTGAGTCGACTAGCGGGAGCTACGAGCAGTACTTC
cdr3_aa: CAISESTSGSYEQYF

j_call: TRBJ2-7
clone_size: .
d_call: .
v_call: TRBV7-9
cdr3_nt: TGTGCCAGCAGCTTCCTCGGGACCCCGTACGAGCAGTACTTC
cdr3_aa: CASSFLGTPYEQYF

j_call: TRBJ2-7
clone_size: few
d_call: TRBD2
v_call: TRBV6-2/TRBV6-3
cdr3_nt: TGTGCCAGCGGAGGGGGACTAGCACCTTACGAGCAGTACTTC
cdr3_aa: CASGGGLAPYEQYF